Below are 15 T cell receptor beta chains sequenced from a single sample in a study of T-cell memory formation after mild COVID-19. One entry per CDR3 protein, called by TCRdb with MiXCR from the 5' RACE reads. The data show approximately 340,000 distinct CDR3 sequences, 13% seen once. The sample taken for sequencing was PBMCs or a T cell subset sorted from them (not recorded which). The receptors stem from a man aged 18 to 30 who had mild COVID-19 (a few samples of this study predate the infection). Cell type and time point are not known.

This clonotype was counted only a few times. The V call is TRBV15, the J call TRBJ2-1; no clear D. V was pared by 8 bases and J by 7 bases, with 6 bases between. Germline values: CDR1 LNHNV, CDR2 YYDKDF (reference sequence). The CDR3 is 10 amino acids. CDR3 protein: CATGRNEQFF. The CDR3 region has the DNA TGTGCCACCGGAAGAAATGAGCAGTTCTTC.

This clonotype showed up just a few times. This chain uses TRBV29-1 with TRBJ2-1, with TRBD1 matching over 9 bases. This CDR3 comprises 14 residues. V dropped 6 bases and J dropped 5; count of bases not matched to a gene: 8. Germline CDR1 is SQVTM and CDR2 is ANQGSEA. CDR3 amino acids: CSVDGTGRDNEQFF. The CDR3 nucleotides are TGCAGCGTCGACGGGACAGGGAGGGACAATGAGCAGTTCTTC.

The chain carries TRBV2 and TRBJ2-1; no definite D call. V lost 4 bases to trimming and J lost 9 bases, with 13 bases between them. Germline V gives CDR1 SNHLY, CDR2 FYNNEI. The CDR3 runs 13 residues. The CDR3 here is CASSAAPISEQFF. CDR3 in DNA: TGTGCCAGCAGTGCGGCCCCCATCAGTGAGCAGTTCTTC.

This sequence joins TRBV11-2 and TRBJ1-1; D is undetermined. There are 14 residues in the CDR3. Germline V gene sequence: CDR1 SGHAT, CDR2 FQNNGV. Trimming cost V 1 base and J 4 bases, with 10 bases left between them. CDR3 sequence (DNA): TGTGCCAGCAGCTTAGTAAGTTGGGGCACTGAAGCTTTCTTT. The encoded protein is CASSLVSWGTEAFF.

This clonotype has just a few counts. This chain joins TRBV6-5 and TRBJ1-5; 7 bases align to TRBD1. V was pared by 9 bases and J by 5 bases, with 7 bases of the junction left unmatched. This CDR3 region has 13 residues. Germline V gene sequence: CDR1 MNHEY, CDR2 SVGAGI. Here the CDR3 DNA reads TGTGCCAGTTCCCAGGGGGGTGATCAGCCCCAGCATTTT. Amino acid sequence: CASSQGGDQPQHF.

This clonotype has more than one count but fewer than ten. The chain joins TRBV28 to TRBJ1-6, with 9 bases aligning to TRBD1. CDR3 length equals 15 residues. CDR1 is MDHEN and CDR2 is SYDVKM in the germline V gene. J lost 11 bases, V lost 3 bases, and 8 bases had no gene match. The CDR3 protein is CASSLANRGRTPLHF. As DNA, the CDR3 is TGTGCCAGCAGTTTGGCTAACAGGGGGCGCACACCCCTCCACTTT.

J is TRBJ1-3 and V is TRBV7-9; no clear D gene. V was shortened by 5 bases and J by 6 bases, with 14 bases between the two germline ends. The germline CDR1 and CDR2 sequences are SEHNR and FQNEAQ (reference sequence). The CDR3 is 14 residues long. CDR3 sequence: CASSPPLIVNTIYF. CDR3 DNA sequence: TGTGCCAGCAGCCCGCCCCTCATCGTAAACACCATATATTTT.

Only a few counts were recorded for this clonotype. This chain joins TRBV7-6 and TRBJ2-3; perhaps TRBD1 as D (6 bases). Germline V gene lookup returns CDR1 SGHVS and CDR2 FNYEAQ. V was cut by 5 bases and J by 5 bases, with 11 bases left in between. CDR3 size: 13 residues. The CDR3 sequence is CASSIQGIDTQYF. The CDR3, as DNA: TGTGCCAGCAGCATACAGGGCATAGATACGCAGTATTTT.

The chain is built from TRBV7-9 and TRBJ2-7, with 7 nucleotides matching TRBD1. The CDR3 spans 14 residues. The germline V gene encodes CDR1 SEHNR and CDR2 FQNEAQ (reference sequence). Germline trimming cut 4 bases from V and 7 bases from J; bases unmatched to any gene: 10. The CDR3 loop reads CASSSLTGSGEQYV. The CDR3 DNA is TGTGCCAGCAGCTCCTTGACAGGGTCAGGGGAGCAGTACGTC.

Only a few counts were recorded for this clonotype. The rearrangement uses TRBV30 and TRBJ2-7; D gene uncertain. V dropped 3 bases and J dropped 3 bases, with 12 bases sitting between them. This CDR3 region has 13 residues. Germline V lookup: CDR1 GTSNPN, CDR2 SVGIG (reference sequence). DNA of the CDR3: TGTGCCTGGAGCCCCGAGAATCTCTACGAGCAGTACTTC. This codes for CAWSPENLYEQYF.

This clonotype was picked up a small number of times. This sequence joins TRBV12-3 or TRBV12-4 and TRBJ1-2; D unresolved. V was shortened by 5 bases and J by 0 bases, with 7 bases between the two germline ends. This CDR3 has 13 amino acids. The CDR3: CASSDGPNYGYTF. The DNA of the CDR3 is TGTGCCAGCAGTGACGGCCCTAACTATGGCTACACCTTC.

This clonotype was recorded a few times. The V call is TRBV6-2 or TRBV6-3, the J call TRBJ2-7; 8 bases agree with TRBD2. Germline CDR1 is MNHEY and CDR2 is SVGEGT. Trimming cost V 8 bases and J 0 bases; bases outside gene matches: 3. There are 13 residues in the CDR3. CDR3 in amino acids: CASRGGLSYEQYV. The CDR3 coding sequence is TGTGCCAGCCGGGGGGGCCTCTCCTACGAGCAGTACGTC.

This clonotype has only a few counts. This rearrangement joins TRBV4-1 to TRBJ2-5; D is tentatively TRBD1 or TRBD2 (6 bases each). Trimming pared 1 base from V and 3 bases from J, leaving 12 bases between. Germline values: CDR1 MGHRA, CDR2 YSYEKL. This CDR3 is built from 15 residues. The CDR3 DNA follows: TGCGCCAGCAGCCAAGTGAGGGGGGCGGAAGAGACCCAGTACTTC. Translated: CASSQVRGAEETQYF.

The V call is TRBV5-1, the J call TRBJ2-3, with TRBD2 matching 10 bases. V was clipped by 3 bases and J by 0 bases; unmatched bases: 4. Germline CDR1 reads SGHRS; CDR2 reads YFSETQ. This CDR3 is 16 amino acids long. Here the CDR3 DNA reads TGCGCCAGCAGCTCGGGACTAGCGCGGAGCACAGATACGCAGTATTTT. It encodes CASSSGLARSTDTQYF. The variable domain in full, completed from reference TRBV5-1 and TRBJ2-3, reads KAGVTQTPRYLIKTRGQQVTLSCSPISGHRSVSWYQQTPGQGLQFLFEYFSETQRNKGNFPGRFSGRQFSNSRSEMNVSTLELGDSALYLCASSSGLARSTDTQYFGPGTRLTVL.

V and J are TRBV9 and TRBJ2-1; 7 nucleotides line up with TRBD2. The V gene end was trimmed by 1 base and the J gene end by 3 bases; junction bases not matched to a gene: 4. This CDR3 contains 15 residues. Germline assignment: CDR1 SGDLS and CDR2 YYNGEE. CDR3 bases: TGTGCCAGCAGCGTACAGGAGCGGGGCTACAATGAGCAGTTCTTC. This gives the protein CASSVQERGYNEQFF. Full variable domain (rest looked up from reference TRBV9 and TRBJ2-1): DSGVTQTPKHLITATGQRVTLRCSPRSGDLSVYWYQQSLDQGLQFLIQYYNGEERAKGNILERFSAQQFPDLHSELNLSSLELGDSALYFCASSVQERGYNEQFFGPGTRLTVL.